The 7 T cell receptor beta chains in this list originate from one sample, sequenced in a study of low-dose radiotherapy and immunotherapy resistance in tumors. Time point indicated: before trial treatment. TRAV- and TRBV-specific primers, spanning alpha and beta chains, primed first-strand cDNA. Over 20 PCR cycles, TCRs were amplified from a constant-region primer and V-primer adapter. MiXCR, run by TCRdb on the reads, gives a single entry per CDR3 protein. Among 100,000 or so distinct CDR3 sequences listed, 9.4% were seen once. Source: PBMCs, taken before treatment. The source of these receptors is a male donor with prostate cancer.

The table lists this clonotype with many counts. The chain carries TRBV6-5 and TRBJ1-4; D may be TRBD1 (6 bases). There are 16 residues in the CDR3. Germline loops: CDR1 MNHEY, CDR2 SVGAGI. Trimming left V 6 bases short and J 3 bases short, with 17 bases between. Here the CDR3 reads CASRPDRLRANEKLFF. CDR3 nucleotides: TGTGCCAGCAGACCTGACAGGTTAAGGGCTAATGAAAAACTGTTTTTT.

This clonotype was seen repeatedly, ten times or more. The chain links TRBV10-3 to TRBJ1-1; 7 bases fit TRBD1. The CDR3 length is 14 residues. V was clipped by 4 bases and J by 5 bases; unmatched bases: 7. Germline V gene data show CDR1 as ENHRY and CDR2 as SYGVKD. CDR3 nucleotides: TGTGCCATCAGTGCAGGGGGGCGGAGGACTGAAGCTTTCTTT. Its translation is CAISAGGRRTEAFF.

This clonotype was picked up many times. V gene TRBV28 combines with J gene TRBJ2-6; 9 nucleotides align to TRBD1. Germline-derived CDR1 and CDR2 are MDHEN and SYDVKM. This CDR3 comprises 16 residues. V was clipped by 6 bases and J by 3 bases; unmatched bases: 6. The DNA of the CDR3 is TGTGCCAGCAGCGACAGGGGGTCGTATGGGGCCAACGTCCTGACTTTC. Amino acids: CASSDRGSYGANVLTF. The whole variable domain, filled in from reference TRBV28 and TRBJ2-6, reads DVKVTQSSRYLVKRTGEKVFLECVQDMDHENMFWYRQDPGLGLRLIYFSYDVKMKEKGDIPEGYSVSREKKERFSLILESASTNQTSMYLCASSDRGSYGANVLTFGAGSRLTVL.

This clonotype came up many times. The chain carries TRBV28 and TRBJ2-7; no firm D call. The CDR3 sequence is 12 residues long. Germline loops: CDR1 MDHEN, CDR2 SYDVKM. V gave up 7 bases and J gave up 2 bases, with 9 bases separating them. The CDR3 DNA follows: TGTGCCAGCATGTCCAGCACCTACGAGCAGTACTTC. This gives the protein CASMSSTYEQYF.

There are many counts of this clonotype. The genes are TRBV20-1 and TRBJ1-3, with D perhaps matching TRBD1 (6 bases). The CDR3 totals 13 residues. The V end was cut by 3 bases, the J end by 8 bases, with 14 bases between. Per germline, CDR1 DFQATT and CDR2 SNEGSKA (reference sequence). The CDR3, as DNA: TGCAGTGCTAGGCTGGACAGCGGTTACACCATATATTTT. Its translation is CSARLDSGYTIYF.

In this sample, this clonotype turned up many times. V usage is TRBV19 and J usage is TRBJ1-1; TRBD1 matches 8 bases. CDR1 LNHDA and CDR2 SQIVND come from the germline V gene (reference sequence). CDR3 size: 13 residues. The junction had 3 bases not matched to a gene; V was cut back by 8 bases and J by 1 base. This chain's CDR3 is CASFDRGNTEAFF. The CDR3 bases are TGTGCCAGTTTCGACAGGGGGAACACTGAAGCTTTCTTT.

The sample holds many counts of this clonotype. This rearrangement joins TRBV10-3 to TRBJ2-3; 14 positions agree with TRBD2. This CDR3 is 16 amino acids long. CDR1 and CDR2 from the germline V gene are ENHRY and SYGVKD. The J segment lost 2 bases and the V segment lost 4 bases, leaving 2 bases of the junction unmatched. The CDR3 loop reads CAISGTSGRNTDTQYF. Written as DNA, the CDR3 is TGTGCCATCAGTGGGACTAGCGGGAGGAACACAGATACGCAGTATTTT.